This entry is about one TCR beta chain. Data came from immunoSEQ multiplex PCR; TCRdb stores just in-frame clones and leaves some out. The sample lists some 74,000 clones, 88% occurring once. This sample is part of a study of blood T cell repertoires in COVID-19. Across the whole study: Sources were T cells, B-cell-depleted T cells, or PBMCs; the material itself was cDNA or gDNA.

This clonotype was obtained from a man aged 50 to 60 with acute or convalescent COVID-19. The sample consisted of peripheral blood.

The CDR3 loop is CASSYARNTEAFF. CDR3 coding DNA: TGTGCCAGCAGTTACGCGCGGAACACTGAAGCTTTCTTT. The genes are TRBV6-5 and TRBJ1-1, with no clear D. The CDR3 totals 13 residues. The V and J ends lost 2 bases and 1 base respectively, with 5 bases between them. Germline CDR1 and CDR2: MNHEY and SVGAGI.